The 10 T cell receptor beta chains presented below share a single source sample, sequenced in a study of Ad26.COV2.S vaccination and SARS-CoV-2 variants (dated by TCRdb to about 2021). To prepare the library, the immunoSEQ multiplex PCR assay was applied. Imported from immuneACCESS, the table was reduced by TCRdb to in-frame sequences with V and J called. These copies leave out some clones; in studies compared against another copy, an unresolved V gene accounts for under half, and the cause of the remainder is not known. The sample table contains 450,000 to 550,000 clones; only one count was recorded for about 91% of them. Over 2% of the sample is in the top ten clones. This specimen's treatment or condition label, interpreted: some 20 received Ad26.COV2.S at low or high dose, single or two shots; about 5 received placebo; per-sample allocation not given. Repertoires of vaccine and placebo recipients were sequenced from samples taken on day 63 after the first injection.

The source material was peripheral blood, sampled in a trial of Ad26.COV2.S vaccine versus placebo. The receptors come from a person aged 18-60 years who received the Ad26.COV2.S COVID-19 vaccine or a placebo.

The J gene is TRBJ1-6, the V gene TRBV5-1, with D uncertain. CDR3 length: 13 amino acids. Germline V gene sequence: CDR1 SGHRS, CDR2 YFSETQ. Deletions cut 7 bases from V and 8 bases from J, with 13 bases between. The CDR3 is CASGPNEDSPLHF. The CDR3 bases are TGCGCCAGCGGGCCTAACGAGGATTCACCCCTCCACTTT.

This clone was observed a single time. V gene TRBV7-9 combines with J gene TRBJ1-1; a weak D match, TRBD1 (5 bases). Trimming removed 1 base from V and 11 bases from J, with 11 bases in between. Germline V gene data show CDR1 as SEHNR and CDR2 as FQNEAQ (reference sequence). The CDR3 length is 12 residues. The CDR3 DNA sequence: TGTGCCAGCAGCTTAGAAGGGGTCCGGGCTTTCTTT. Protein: CASSLEGVRAFF.

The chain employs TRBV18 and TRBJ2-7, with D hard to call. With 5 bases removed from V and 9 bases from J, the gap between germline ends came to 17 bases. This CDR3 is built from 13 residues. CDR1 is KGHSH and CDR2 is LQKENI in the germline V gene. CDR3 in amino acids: CASSEAVGRPQYF. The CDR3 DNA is TGTGCCAGCTCAGAGGCCGTCGGCCGTCCGCAGTACTTC.

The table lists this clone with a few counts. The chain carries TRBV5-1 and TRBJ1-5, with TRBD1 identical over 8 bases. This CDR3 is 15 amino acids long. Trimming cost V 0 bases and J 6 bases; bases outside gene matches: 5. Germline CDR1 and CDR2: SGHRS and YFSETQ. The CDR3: CASSLGGTGLQPQHF. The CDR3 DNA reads TGCGCCAGCAGCTTGGGCGGGACAGGTCTTCAGCCCCAGCATTTT. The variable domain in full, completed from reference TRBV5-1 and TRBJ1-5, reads KAGVTQTPRYLIKTRGQQVTLSCSPISGHRSVSWYQQTPGQGLQFLFEYFSETQRNKGNFPGRFSGRQFSNSRSEMNVSTLELGDSALYLCASSLGGTGLQPQHFGDGTRLSIL.

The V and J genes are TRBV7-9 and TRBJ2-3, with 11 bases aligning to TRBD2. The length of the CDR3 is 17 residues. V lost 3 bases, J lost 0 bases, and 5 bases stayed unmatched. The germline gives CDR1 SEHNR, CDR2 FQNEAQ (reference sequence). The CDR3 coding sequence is TGTGCCAGCAGCTTCCCCTGGACTAGCGGGAGCACAGATACGCAGTATTTT. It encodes CASSFPWTSGSTDTQYF.

The CDR3 region is CASSPRRATLAKNIQYF. Here the CDR3 DNA reads TGTGCCAGCTCACCTCGGCGGGCTACCTTAGCCAAAAACATTCAGTACTTC. The J gene is TRBJ2-4, the V gene TRBV18; maybe TRBD2 (5 bases). V was clipped by 3 bases and J by 0 bases, with 15 bases between them. The germline V gene encodes CDR1 KGHSH and CDR2 LQKENI. The CDR3 contains 17 residues.

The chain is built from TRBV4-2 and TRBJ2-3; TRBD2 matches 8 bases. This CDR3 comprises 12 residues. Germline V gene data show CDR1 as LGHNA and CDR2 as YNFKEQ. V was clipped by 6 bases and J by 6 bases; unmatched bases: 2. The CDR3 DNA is TGTGCCAGCAGGGCTAGCGGGGATACGCAGTATTTT. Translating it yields CASRASGDTQYF.

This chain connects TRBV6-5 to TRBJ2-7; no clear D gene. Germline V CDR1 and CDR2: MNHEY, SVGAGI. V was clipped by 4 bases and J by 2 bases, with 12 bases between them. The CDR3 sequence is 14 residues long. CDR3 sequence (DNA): TGTGCCAGCAGTTCCTCCTTTGGTACCTACGAGCAGTACTTC. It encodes CASSSSFGTYEQYF.

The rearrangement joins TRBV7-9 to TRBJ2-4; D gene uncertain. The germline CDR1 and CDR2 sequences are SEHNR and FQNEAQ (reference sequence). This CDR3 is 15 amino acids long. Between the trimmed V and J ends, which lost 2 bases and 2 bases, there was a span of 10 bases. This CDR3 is CASSLLGAPKNIQYF. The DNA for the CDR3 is TGTGCCAGCAGCTTATTAGGCGCCCCCAAAAACATTCAGTACTTC. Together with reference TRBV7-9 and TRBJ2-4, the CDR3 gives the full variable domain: DTGVSQNPRHKITKRGQNVTFRCDPISEHNRLYWYRQTLGQGPEFLTYFQNEAQLEKSRLLSDRFSAERPKGSFSTLEIQRTEQGDSAMYLCASSLLGAPKNIQYFGAGTRLSVL.

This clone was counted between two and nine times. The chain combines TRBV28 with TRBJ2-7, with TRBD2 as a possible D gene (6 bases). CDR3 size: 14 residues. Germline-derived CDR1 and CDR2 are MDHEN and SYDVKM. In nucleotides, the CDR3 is TGTGCCAGTAGTTCCTATTGGGAGGCCTACGAGCAGTACGTC. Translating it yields CASSSYWEAYEQYV.